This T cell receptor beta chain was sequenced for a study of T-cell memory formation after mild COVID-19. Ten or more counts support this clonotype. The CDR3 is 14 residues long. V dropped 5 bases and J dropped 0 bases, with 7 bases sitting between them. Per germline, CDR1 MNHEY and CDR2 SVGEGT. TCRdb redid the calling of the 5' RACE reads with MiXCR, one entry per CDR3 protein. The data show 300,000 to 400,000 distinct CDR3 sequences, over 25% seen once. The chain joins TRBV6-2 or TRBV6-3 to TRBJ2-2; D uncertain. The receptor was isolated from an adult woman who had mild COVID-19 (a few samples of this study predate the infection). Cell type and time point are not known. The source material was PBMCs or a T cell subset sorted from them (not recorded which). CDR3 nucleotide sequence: TGTGCCAGCAGTCTGAGAACGAACACCGGGGAGCTGTTTTTT. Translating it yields CASSLRTNTGELFF.